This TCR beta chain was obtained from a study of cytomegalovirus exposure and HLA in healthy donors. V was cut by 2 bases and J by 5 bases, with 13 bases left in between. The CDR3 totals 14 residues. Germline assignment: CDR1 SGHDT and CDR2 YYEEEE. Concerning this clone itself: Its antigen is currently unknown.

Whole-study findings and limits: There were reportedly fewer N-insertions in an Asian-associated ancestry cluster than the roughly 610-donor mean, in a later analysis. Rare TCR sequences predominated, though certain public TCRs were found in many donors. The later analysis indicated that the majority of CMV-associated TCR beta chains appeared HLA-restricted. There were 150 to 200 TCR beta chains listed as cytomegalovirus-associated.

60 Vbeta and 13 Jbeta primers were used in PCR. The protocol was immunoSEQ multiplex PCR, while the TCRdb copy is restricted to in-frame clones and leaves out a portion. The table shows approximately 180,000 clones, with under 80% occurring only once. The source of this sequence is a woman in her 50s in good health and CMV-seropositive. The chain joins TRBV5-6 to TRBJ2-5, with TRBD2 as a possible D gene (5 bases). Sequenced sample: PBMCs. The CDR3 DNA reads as TGTGCCAGCAGCTTCCGGGATATGAGCGAGACCCAGTACTTC. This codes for CASSFRDMSETQYF.